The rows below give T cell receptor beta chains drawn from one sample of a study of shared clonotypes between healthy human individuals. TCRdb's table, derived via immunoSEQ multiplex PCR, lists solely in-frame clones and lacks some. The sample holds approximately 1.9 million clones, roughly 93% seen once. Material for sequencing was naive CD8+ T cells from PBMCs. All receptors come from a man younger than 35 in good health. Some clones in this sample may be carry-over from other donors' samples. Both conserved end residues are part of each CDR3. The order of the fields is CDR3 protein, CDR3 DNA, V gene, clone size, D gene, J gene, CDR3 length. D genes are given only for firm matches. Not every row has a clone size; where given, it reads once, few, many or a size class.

cdr3_aa: CARSTGLGTDTQYF
cdr3_nt: TGCGCCAGATCTACGGGCTTAGGAACAGATACGCAGTATTTT
v_call: TRBV10-2
clone_size: .
d_call: .
j_call: TRBJ2-3
cdr3_length: 14

cdr3_aa: CASSLGASGRSGELFF
cdr3_nt: TGTGCCAGCAGTTTAGGGGCTAGCGGGAGGTCCGGGGAGCTGTTTTTT
v_call: TRBV27
clone_size: .
d_call: TRBD2
j_call: TRBJ2-2
cdr3_length: 16

cdr3_aa: CASSLVGQGVTNEKLFF
cdr3_nt: TGTGCCAGCAGCTTGGTCGGGCAGGGGGTGACTAATGAAAAACTGTTTTTT
v_call: TRBV5-4
clone_size: .
d_call: TRBD1
j_call: TRBJ1-4
cdr3_length: 17

cdr3_aa: CASSFVQGRNSF
cdr3_nt: TGTGCCAGCAGCTTTGTCCAGGGTAGAAACAGCTTC
v_call: TRBV7-9
clone_size: .
d_call: .
j_call: TRBJ2-7
cdr3_length: 12

cdr3_aa: CASSFPVTSTSTDTQYF
cdr3_nt: TGTGCCAGCAGCTTCCCCGTAACTTCTACTAGCACAGATACGCAGTATTTT
v_call: TRBV7-9
clone_size: few
d_call: .
j_call: TRBJ2-3
cdr3_length: 17

cdr3_aa: CASSEPSDEQFF
cdr3_nt: TGCGCCAGCAGTGAGCCGAGTGATGAGCAGTTCTTC
v_call: TRBV10-2
clone_size: .
d_call: .
j_call: TRBJ2-1
cdr3_length: 12

cdr3_aa: CASSQQGAGGQPQHF
cdr3_nt: TGTGCCAGCAGCCAACAGGGGGCGGGAGGTCAGCCCCAGCATTTT
v_call: TRBV27
clone_size: once
d_call: TRBD1
j_call: TRBJ1-5
cdr3_length: 15

cdr3_aa: CASSLPRTSGRINEQFF
cdr3_nt: TGTGCCAGCAGTTTACCCCGGACTAGCGGGAGGATCAATGAGCAGTTCTTC
v_call: TRBV27
clone_size: once
d_call: TRBD2
j_call: TRBJ2-1
cdr3_length: 17

cdr3_aa: CASSPRQGDEQYF
cdr3_nt: TGTGCCAGCTCACCAAGGCAGGGAGACGAGCAGTACTTC
v_call: TRBV18
clone_size: once
d_call: .
j_call: TRBJ2-7
cdr3_length: 13

cdr3_aa: CASSYYRGGEKLFF
cdr3_nt: TGTGCCAGCAGTTACTACAGGGGAGGAGAAAAACTGTTTTTT
v_call: TRBV6-5
clone_size: .
d_call: TRBD1
j_call: TRBJ1-4
cdr3_length: 14

cdr3_aa: CASSRARQGIHEQYF
cdr3_nt: TGTGCCAGTAGTAGAGCGAGACAGGGTATCCACGAGCAGTACTTC
v_call: TRBV19
clone_size: .
d_call: TRBD1
j_call: TRBJ2-7
cdr3_length: 15

cdr3_aa: CASNHVGGQETQYF
cdr3_nt: TGTGCCAGCAATCACGTGGGCGGACAAGAGACCCAGTACTTC
v_call: TRBV6-6
clone_size: .
d_call: .
j_call: TRBJ2-5
cdr3_length: 14

cdr3_aa: CASSFTGGISYEQYF
cdr3_nt: TGTGCCAGCAGCTTCACAGGGGGCATCTCCTACGAGCAGTACTTC
v_call: TRBV11-2
clone_size: .
d_call: TRBD1
j_call: TRBJ2-7
cdr3_length: 15

cdr3_aa: CASSYSRTGSTEAFF
cdr3_nt: TGTGCCAGCAGTTACTCAAGGACGGGGTCTACTGAAGCTTTCTTT
v_call: TRBV6-5
clone_size: .
d_call: .
j_call: TRBJ1-1
cdr3_length: 15

cdr3_aa: CASSVAGSAYEQYF
cdr3_nt: TGTGCCAGCAGCGTAGCAGGCAGTGCCTACGAGCAGTACTTC
v_call: TRBV9
clone_size: once
d_call: .
j_call: TRBJ2-7
cdr3_length: 14

cdr3_aa: CASSTAGGYSYEQYF
cdr3_nt: TGTGCCAGCAGTACAGCGGGAGGGTACTCCTACGAGCAGTACTTC
v_call: TRBV27
clone_size: .
d_call: TRBD2
j_call: TRBJ2-7
cdr3_length: 15

cdr3_aa: CASSQFQGRTEAFF
cdr3_nt: TGCGCCAGCAGCCAATTTCAGGGCAGGACTGAAGCTTTCTTT
v_call: TRBV4-1
clone_size: .
d_call: .
j_call: TRBJ1-1
cdr3_length: 14

cdr3_aa: CASSQEKRQGALGANVLTF
cdr3_nt: TGCGCCAGCAGCCAAGAAAAGAGACAGGGGGCGCTTGGGGCCAACGTCCTGACTTTC
v_call: TRBV4-3
clone_size: .
d_call: TRBD1
j_call: TRBJ2-6
cdr3_length: 19

cdr3_aa: CASSISGLSYNEQFF
cdr3_nt: TGTGCCAGTAGTATTTCAGGGCTTTCCTACAATGAGCAGTTCTTC
v_call: TRBV19
clone_size: .
d_call: .
j_call: TRBJ2-1
cdr3_length: 15

cdr3_aa: CASSYRTGAPWTEAFF
cdr3_nt: TGCGCCAGCAGCTATAGGACAGGGGCCCCGTGGACTGAAGCTTTCTTT
v_call: TRBV5-1
clone_size: once
d_call: TRBD1
j_call: TRBJ1-1
cdr3_length: 16

cdr3_aa: CASSVAGDSPTDTQYF
cdr3_nt: TGTGCCAGCAGCGTGGCCGGGGACAGCCCCACAGATACGCAGTATTTT
v_call: TRBV9
clone_size: .
d_call: TRBD1
j_call: TRBJ2-3
cdr3_length: 16

cdr3_aa: CASSTWTDQETQYF
cdr3_nt: TGTGCCAGCAGCACGTGGACAGACCAAGAGACCCAGTACTTC
v_call: TRBV11-2
clone_size: once
d_call: .
j_call: TRBJ2-5
cdr3_length: 14

cdr3_aa: CASSLAWGGTEAFF
cdr3_nt: TGTGCCAGCAGCTTGGCCTGGGGGGGCACTGAAGCTTTCTTT
v_call: TRBV5-4
clone_size: .
d_call: .
j_call: TRBJ1-1
cdr3_length: 14

cdr3_aa: CASSQEVVGTDGYTF
cdr3_nt: TGCGCCAGCAGCCAAGAGGTTGTAGGGACAGATGGCTACACCTTC
v_call: TRBV4-1
clone_size: .
d_call: TRBD1
j_call: TRBJ1-2
cdr3_length: 15

cdr3_aa: CAISPTSENYPSTDTQYF
cdr3_nt: TGTGCCATCAGCCCAACTAGCGAGAATTACCCTAGCACAGATACGCAGTATTTT
v_call: TRBV10-3
clone_size: .
d_call: TRBD2
j_call: TRBJ2-3
cdr3_length: 18

cdr3_aa: CASSLAVGGVSSYEQYF
cdr3_nt: TGTGCCAGCAGCTTAGCTGTGGGGGGTGTAAGCTCCTACGAGCAGTACTTC
v_call: TRBV7-9
clone_size: .
d_call: .
j_call: TRBJ2-7
cdr3_length: 17

cdr3_aa: CASSLDRGGGNTIYF
cdr3_nt: TGTGCCAGCAGCTTAGATCGGGGTGGTGGAAACACCATATATTTT
v_call: TRBV11-2
clone_size: .
d_call: .
j_call: TRBJ1-3
cdr3_length: 15

cdr3_aa: CTSSTEPGREDTEAFF
cdr3_nt: TGTACCAGTAGTACAGAGCCCGGCAGGGAGGACACTGAAGCTTTCTTT
v_call: TRBV19
clone_size: .
d_call: .
j_call: TRBJ1-1
cdr3_length: 16

cdr3_aa: CASSSDRVEQFF
cdr3_nt: TGTGCCAGCAGCTCTGACAGAGTTGAGCAGTTCTTC
v_call: TRBV11-2
clone_size: .
d_call: .
j_call: TRBJ2-1
cdr3_length: 12

cdr3_aa: CASNRQVHNEQFF
cdr3_nt: TGTGCCAGCAACCGACAGGTTCACAATGAGCAGTTCTTC
v_call: TRBV28
clone_size: .
d_call: .
j_call: TRBJ2-1
cdr3_length: 13

cdr3_aa: CASTPGGSSYNEQFF
cdr3_nt: TGTGCCAGCACCCCGGGCGGGAGCTCCTACAATGAGCAGTTCTTC
v_call: TRBV7-3
clone_size: .
d_call: TRBD2
j_call: TRBJ2-1
cdr3_length: 15

cdr3_aa: CASSSSMGPPYNEQFF
cdr3_nt: TGTGCCAGCAGCTCCTCCATGGGACCACCCTACAATGAGCAGTTCTTC
v_call: TRBV5-4
clone_size: .
d_call: .
j_call: TRBJ2-1
cdr3_length: 16

cdr3_aa: CASSPGTSGYNEQFF
cdr3_nt: TGTGCCAGCAGCCCCGGGACTAGCGGGTACAATGAGCAGTTCTTC
v_call: TRBV27
clone_size: few
d_call: TRBD2
j_call: TRBJ2-1
cdr3_length: 15

cdr3_aa: CASSEPPTGNTIYF
cdr3_nt: TGTGCCAGCAGTGAACCCCCAACTGGAAACACCATATATTTT
v_call: TRBV6-1
clone_size: once
d_call: .
j_call: TRBJ1-3
cdr3_length: 14

cdr3_aa: CAISESGTGISNQPQHF
cdr3_nt: TGTGCCATCAGTGAGTCCGGGACAGGGATTAGCAATCAGCCCCAGCATTTT
v_call: TRBV10-3
clone_size: .
d_call: TRBD1
j_call: TRBJ1-5
cdr3_length: 17

cdr3_aa: CASSLTRDYSYEQYF
cdr3_nt: TGTGCCAGCAGCTTAACCCGGGACTACTCCTACGAGCAGTACTTC
v_call: TRBV11-2
clone_size: .
d_call: TRBD2
j_call: TRBJ2-7
cdr3_length: 15

cdr3_aa: CASSFPGGDTGELFF
cdr3_nt: TGTGCCAGCAGCTTCCCCGGGGGCGACACCGGGGAGCTGTTTTTT
v_call: TRBV13
clone_size: .
d_call: .
j_call: TRBJ2-2
cdr3_length: 15

cdr3_aa: CASSPGNEAFF
cdr3_nt: TGTGCCAGCAGTCCGGGAAATGAAGCTTTCTTT
v_call: TRBV28
clone_size: once
d_call: .
j_call: TRBJ1-1
cdr3_length: 11

cdr3_aa: CASSQGPSGSEQYF
cdr3_nt: TGTGCCAGCAGCCAGGGACCGTCGGGGAGCGAGCAGTACTTC
v_call: TRBV7-9
clone_size: .
d_call: .
j_call: TRBJ2-7
cdr3_length: 14

cdr3_aa: CASSVGQGAFETQYF
cdr3_nt: TGTGCCAGCAGCGTAGGGCAGGGGGCTTTCGAGACCCAGTACTTC
v_call: TRBV9
clone_size: .
d_call: TRBD1
j_call: TRBJ2-5
cdr3_length: 15

cdr3_aa: CASSPLGPPNEQFF
cdr3_nt: TGTGCCAGTAGCCCCCTTGGGCCCCCCAATGAGCAGTTCTTC
v_call: TRBV19
clone_size: .
d_call: .
j_call: TRBJ2-1
cdr3_length: 14

cdr3_aa: CSVQLDRATEAFF
cdr3_nt: TGCAGCGTGCAACTCGACAGGGCCACTGAAGCTTTCTTT
v_call: TRBV29-1
clone_size: few
d_call: TRBD1
j_call: TRBJ1-1
cdr3_length: 13

cdr3_aa: CASSPGGLETQYF
cdr3_nt: TGTGCCAGTAGTCCGGGGGGCTTGGAGACCCAGTACTTC
v_call: TRBV19
clone_size: .
d_call: .
j_call: TRBJ2-5
cdr3_length: 13

cdr3_aa: CASSSLGPYEQYF
cdr3_nt: TGTGCCAGCAGTTCCCTCGGCCCCTACGAGCAGTACTTC
v_call: TRBV27
clone_size: .
d_call: .
j_call: TRBJ2-7
cdr3_length: 13

cdr3_aa: CASSSGQNNEKLFF
cdr3_nt: TGTGCCAGCAGCAGCGGGCAGAATAATGAAAAACTGTTTTTT
v_call: TRBV13
clone_size: .
d_call: .
j_call: TRBJ1-4
cdr3_length: 14

cdr3_aa: CASSVVGGAERTGELFF
cdr3_nt: TGTGCCAGCAGCGTAGTTGGGGGGGCCGAACGCACCGGGGAGCTGTTTTTT
v_call: TRBV9
clone_size: .
d_call: .
j_call: TRBJ2-2
cdr3_length: 17

cdr3_aa: CASSLGLGVPNEQFF
cdr3_nt: TGTGCCAGCAGCTTAGGTCTAGGAGTACCCAATGAGCAGTTCTTC
v_call: TRBV7-8
clone_size: .
d_call: .
j_call: TRBJ2-1
cdr3_length: 15

cdr3_aa: CASSGKGASEKLFF
cdr3_nt: TGCGCCAGCAGTGGGAAAGGGGCGAGCGAAAAACTGTTTTTT
v_call: TRBV10-1
clone_size: .
d_call: .
j_call: TRBJ1-4
cdr3_length: 14

cdr3_aa: CASSPGEGTEAFF
cdr3_nt: TGCGCCAGCAGCCCTGGGGAGGGCACTGAAGCTTTCTTT
v_call: TRBV4-3
clone_size: .
d_call: .
j_call: TRBJ1-1
cdr3_length: 13

cdr3_aa: CASSQGAGTGELFF
cdr3_nt: TGCGCCAGCAGCCAGGGGGCAGGGACCGGGGAGCTGTTTTTT
v_call: TRBV4-3
clone_size: .
d_call: .
j_call: TRBJ2-2
cdr3_length: 14